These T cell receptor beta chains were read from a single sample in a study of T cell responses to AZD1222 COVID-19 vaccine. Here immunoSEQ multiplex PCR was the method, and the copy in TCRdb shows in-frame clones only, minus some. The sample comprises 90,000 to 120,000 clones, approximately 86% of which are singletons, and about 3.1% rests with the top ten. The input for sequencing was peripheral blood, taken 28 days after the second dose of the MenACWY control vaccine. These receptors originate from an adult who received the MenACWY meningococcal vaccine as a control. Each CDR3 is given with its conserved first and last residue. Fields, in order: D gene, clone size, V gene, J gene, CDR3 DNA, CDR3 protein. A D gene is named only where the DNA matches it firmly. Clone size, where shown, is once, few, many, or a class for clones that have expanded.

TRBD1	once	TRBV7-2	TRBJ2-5	TGTGCCAGCAAGCGACAAGGACAGGGGGCGAGGGAGACCCAGTACTTC	CASKRQGQGARETQYF
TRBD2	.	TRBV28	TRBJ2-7	TGTGCCAGCGGCGGGGGGCCCCACTACGAGCAGTACTTC	CASGGGPHYEQYF
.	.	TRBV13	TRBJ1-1	TGTGCCAGCAGCTTGGCAGGGCGTCGCGAAGCTTTCTTT	CASSLAGRREAFF
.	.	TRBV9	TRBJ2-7	TGTGCCAGCAGTAAGGACTCCTACGAGCAGTACTTC	CASSKDSYEQYF
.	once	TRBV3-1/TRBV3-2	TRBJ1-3	TGTGCCAGCAGCCAAGGTGGAGGGGGTTTTGGAAACACCATATATTTT	CASSQGGGGFGNTIYF
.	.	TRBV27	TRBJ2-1	TGTGCCAGTAGTAACTGGAGGGACAATGAGCAGTTCTTC	CASSNWRDNEQFF
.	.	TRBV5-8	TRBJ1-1	TGTGCCAGCATCCGGGGGCAGCTGATCGCTGAAGCTTTCTTT	CASIRGQLIAEAFF
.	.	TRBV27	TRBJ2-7	TGTGCCAGCAGTTTGCAGAACGGCAGGGAGCAGTACTTC	CASSLQNGREQYF
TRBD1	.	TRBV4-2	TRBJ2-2	TGTGCCAGCAGCCCCTCGACAGGGAAGAACACCGGGGAGCTGTTTTTT	CASSPSTGKNTGELFF
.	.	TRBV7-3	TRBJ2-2	TGTGCCAGCAGCTCAGGCGGGGAGCTGTTTTTT	CASSSGGELFF
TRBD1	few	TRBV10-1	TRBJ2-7	TGCGCCAGCAGTGATTGCCACAACGGACAGGCCTACGAGCAGTACTTC	CASSDCHNGQAYEQYF
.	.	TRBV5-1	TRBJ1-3	TGCGCCAGCAGCATGATCCCCCGGGGCTCTGGAAACACCATATATTTT	CASSMIPRGSGNTIYF
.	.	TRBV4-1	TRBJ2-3	TGCGCCAGCAGCCAAGTTAGCTTGCGCCCAGATACGCAGTATTTT	CASSQVSLRPDTQYF
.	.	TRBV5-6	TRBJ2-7	TGTGCCAGCAGCTTGGGTAGGAGGGCAGAGCAGTACTTC	CASSLGRRAEQYF
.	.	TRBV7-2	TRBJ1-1	TGTGCCAGCAGCTGGCAGGGGAACACTGAAGCTTTCTTT	CASSWQGNTEAFF
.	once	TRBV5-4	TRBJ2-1	TGTGCCAGCAGCACACACAATGAGCAGTTCTTC	CASSTHNEQFF
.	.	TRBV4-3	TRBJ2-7	TGCGCCAGCAGCCAAGCCCTAAACAGCGAGCAGTACTTC	CASSQALNSEQYF
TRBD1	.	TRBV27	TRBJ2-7	TGTGCCACCAATAACCGGGACAGGTCCAACAAGGGCTTC	CATNNRDRSNKGF
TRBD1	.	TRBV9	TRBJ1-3	TGTGCCAGCAGCACGGGACAGGGGGCTGGAAACACCATATATTTT	CASSTGQGAGNTIYF
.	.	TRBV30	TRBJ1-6	TGTGCCCGCACTGACTCCTATAATTCACCCCTCCACTTT	CARTDSYNSPLHF
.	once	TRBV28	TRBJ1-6	TGTGCCAGCAGTTTAAACCGGGGCTATAATTCACCCCTCCACTTT	CASSLNRGYNSPLHF
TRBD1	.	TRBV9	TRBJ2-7	TGTGCCAGCAGCGTAGGACAGGGGGCTAGCTACGAGCAGTACTTC	CASSVGQGASYEQYF
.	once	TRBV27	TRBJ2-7	TGTGCCAGCAGTTTTAACAGGAACCTCTACGAGCAGTACTTC	CASSFNRNLYEQYF
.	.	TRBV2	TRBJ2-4	TGTGCCAGCAGTGATTTTTCCACCCAAGCCAAAAACATTCAGTACTTC	CASSDFSTQAKNIQYF
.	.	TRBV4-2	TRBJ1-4	TGTGCCAGCAGCCAAGTCGGAAAACTGTTTTTT	CASSQVGKLFF
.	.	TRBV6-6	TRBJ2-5	TGTGCCAGCCGACCGGGACACTACCAAGAGACCCAGTACTTC	CASRPGHYQETQYF
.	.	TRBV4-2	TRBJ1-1	TGTGCCAGCAGCCAAGCAGGGGTAGGGATGAACACTGAAGCTTTCTTT	CASSQAGVGMNTEAFF
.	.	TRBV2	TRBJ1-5	TGTGCCAGCAGTCATCACAGGGCGGGTACCAATCAGCCCCAGCATTTT	CASSHHRAGTNQPQHF
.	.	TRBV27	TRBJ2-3	TGTGCCAGCAGTGAACCAGGCGGTACGCAGTATTTT	CASSEPGGTQYF
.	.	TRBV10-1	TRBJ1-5	TGCGCCAGCAGTGAGTCGTCCTCGGGGCAGCCCCAGCATTTT	CASSESSSGQPQHF
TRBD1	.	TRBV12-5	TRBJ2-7	TGTGCTAGTGGTTTGGGTGGGACAGGGGCCTACGAGCAGTACTTC	CASGLGGTGAYEQYF
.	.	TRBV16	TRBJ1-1	TGTGCCAGCAGCCAATCAAGGGGTCAAATGAACACTGAAGCTTTCTTT	CASSQSRGQMNTEAFF
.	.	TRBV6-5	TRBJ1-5	TGTGCCAGCAACCGAGGACAGCCCCAGCATTTT	CASNRGQPQHF
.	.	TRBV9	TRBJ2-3	TGTGCCAGCAGCGTAGGCCCCGGCGGGGATACGCAGTATTTT	CASSVGPGGDTQYF
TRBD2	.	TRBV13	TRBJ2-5	TGTGCCAGCAGCTTAGGCCGCGGAGCGGGGGGCCAAGAGACCCAGTACTTC	CASSLGRGAGGQETQYF
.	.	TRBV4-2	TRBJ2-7	TGTGCCAGCAGCCGGAACTCGGGGGAGGTCTACGAGCAGTACTTC	CASSRNSGEVYEQYF
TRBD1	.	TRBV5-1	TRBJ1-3	TGCGCCAGCAGCCGCCTTGAGGGGGCCTCTGGAAACACCATATATTTT	CASSRLEGASGNTIYF
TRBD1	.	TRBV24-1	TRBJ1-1	TGTGCCACCAGGGGGACAGGGGGCACTGAAGCTTTCTTT	CATRGTGGTEAFF
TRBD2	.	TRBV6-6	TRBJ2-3	TGTGCCAGCAGTTACTCGACGGGGGGGTCAGATACGCAGTATTTT	CASSYSTGGSDTQYF
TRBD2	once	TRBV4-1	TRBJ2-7	TGCGCCAGCAGCCAAGCTCTAGCGGGGATCCCCGGGGCCTACGAGCAGTACTTC	CASSQALAGIPGAYEQYF
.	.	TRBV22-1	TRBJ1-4	TGTCCTGGGAGCGCACTTCCGGTCAATGAAAAACTGTTTTTT	CPGSALPVNEKLFF
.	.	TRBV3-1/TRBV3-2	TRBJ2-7	TGTGCCAGCAGCCGGGTGTGGGGGTACGAGCAGTACTTC	CASSRVWGYEQYF
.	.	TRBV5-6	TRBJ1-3	TGTGCCAGCAGCTTGGCTTCCTTGGTCCCATACACCATATATTTT	CASSLASLVPYTIYF
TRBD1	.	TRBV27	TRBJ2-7	TGTGCCAGCAGTTTATCCACAGGGGGCTACGAGCAGTACTTC	CASSLSTGGYEQYF
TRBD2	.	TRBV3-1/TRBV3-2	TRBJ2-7	TGTGCCAGCAGCCGCACCGGGGGGGACGAGCAGTACTTC	CASSRTGGDEQYF
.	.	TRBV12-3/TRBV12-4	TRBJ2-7	TGTGCCAGCACCTCGACCGGGGCCTACGAGCAGTACTTC	CASTSTGAYEQYF
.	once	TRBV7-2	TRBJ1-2	TGTGCCAGCAGCTTAGGGGGAGGGTCAAGAATCTATGGCTACACCTTC	CASSLGGGSRIYGYTF
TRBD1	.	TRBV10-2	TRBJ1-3	TGCGCCAGCAGTAGGGGGCAGGATGGAAACACCATATATTTT	CASSRGQDGNTIYF
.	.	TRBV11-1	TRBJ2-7	TGTGCCAGCAGCTTATCTCAGAGCTCCTACGAGCAGTACTTC	CASSLSQSSYEQYF
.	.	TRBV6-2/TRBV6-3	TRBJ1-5	TGTGCCAGCAGTTACGGGTCAGTCAATCAGCCCCAGCATTTT	CASSYGSVNQPQHF
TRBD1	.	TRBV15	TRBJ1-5	TGTGCCACCAGCAGAGATTTGGGAAAGACAGGGAGTAGCAATCAGCCCCAGCATTTT	CATSRDLGKTGSSNQPQHF
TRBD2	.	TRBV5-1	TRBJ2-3	TGCGCCAGCAGCTCGGGGGGAACTAGCACAGATACGCAGTATTTT	CASSSGGTSTDTQYF
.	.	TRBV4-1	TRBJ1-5	TGCGCCAGCAGCCAAGACTGGATTAGCAATCAGCCCCAGCATTTT	CASSQDWISNQPQHF
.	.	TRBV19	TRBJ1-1	TGTGCCAGTAGTATAGTGGGCAGCGGAGCACCAGCTTTCTTT	CASSIVGSGAPAFF
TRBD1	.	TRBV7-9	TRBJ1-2	TGTGCCAGCAGCCCGGCCGGACAGGGCCTGCCCTATGGCTACACCTTC	CASSPAGQGLPYGYTF
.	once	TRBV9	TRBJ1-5	TGTGCCAGCAGCGTAGGGCAGGGAAGTCAGCCCCAGCATTTT	CASSVGQGSQPQHF
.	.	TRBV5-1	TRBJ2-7	TGCGCCAGCAGCTTGGGGTTTGGCGGGGCCTACGAGCAGTACTTC	CASSLGFGGAYEQYF